The present T cell receptor (delta chain) was sequenced within a study of gamma-delta chains in newborns, infants, children. Study in general: Polyclonal expansion of innate γδ T cells after birth follows microbial exposure.

This CDR3 is 16 amino acids long. The germline V gene encodes CDR1 GEAIGNYY and CDR2 EKD. The V gene end was trimmed by 6 bases and the J gene end by 0 bases; junction bases not matched to a gene: 8. Comments on this clone: TCRdb's protein, taken from a much larger clone, differs from this DNA's translation at residue 4, likely owing to a read error; the protein displayed comes from the DNA.

With CATT, TCRdb re-called clones from the reads. The sample consists of about 4,200 delta-chain clones, roughly 2% of them appearing once. The chain has TRDV2 and TRDJ1; 11 nucleotides line up with TRDD3. The receptor was isolated from a child who was a newborn, infant or young child, either healthy, febrile or measles-vaccinated (not recorded which). Specimen: blood. The CDR3 DNA is TGTGCCTGTAACCCTGGGGGATACTCTTACACCGATAAACTCATCTTT. It yields the protein CACNPGGYSYTDKLIF.